The 26 T cell receptor beta chains reported below all come from one sample, sequenced in a study of regulatory T cells in long-lasting Graves disease. As for time point: newly diagnosed GD, antithyroid drugs for less than 3 months. Scientists built the TCR library using RNA that was extracted from PBMCs. Building of the TCR beta libraries involved iRepertoire HTBI primers and Arm-PCR of CDR3 regions. MiXCR was run by TCRdb on the multiplex PCR reads, yielding one entry per CDR3 protein. The sample records 500,000 to 700,000 distinct CDR3 sequences, roughly 15% being singletons. The same data also contributed to another study, on T cells in Graves' hyperthyroidism and ophthalmopathy.

Sample: peripheral blood mononuclear cells (PBMCs), taken at new diagnosis, from a patient treated with antithyroid drugs. The receptors here all came from a young woman with Graves disease.

This clonotype was seen a few times. The chain carries TRBV30 and TRBJ2-5; 12 bases match TRBD2. Germline CDR1 reads GTSNPN; CDR2 reads SVGIG (reference sequence). V lost 3 bases to trimming and J lost 5 bases; unmatched junction nucleotides: 7. This CDR3 contains 15 residues. The CDR3 DNA reads TGTGCCTGGAGCAGGACTAGCGGGACGGGGGAGACCCAGTACTTC. Its protein product is CAWSRTSGTGETQYF.

This clonotype occurred a few times. This sequence joins TRBV5-1 and TRBJ2-5; the D is unclear. The CDR3 has 14 residues. The V and J ends lost 2 bases and 5 bases respectively, with 13 bases between them. The V gene's germline CDR1 is SGHRS and CDR2 YFSETQ. CDR3 in amino acids: CASSLESLGETQYF. CDR3 nucleotides: TGCGCCAGCAGCTTAGAATCCCTGGGGGAGACCCAGTACTTC.

This clonotype was counted between two and nine times. At one of its ends the junction is not consistent with the germline gene, which may arise from a read error. CDR3 nucleotide sequence: TGTGCCTGGACCCTCAAGCCGAGACCAGATCTTGTCAAACACCATATATTT. This sequence encodes CAWTLKPRPDLVKHHIF. The genes are TRBV30 and TRBJ1-3; D gene ambiguous. This CDR3 has 17 residues. Per germline, CDR1 GTSNPN and CDR2 SVGIG (reference sequence).

This clonotype was recorded a few times. J is TRBJ1-1 and V is TRBV6-5; TRBD1 is a possible D gene (5 bases). V shed 2 bases and J shed 2 bases, with 9 bases lying between them. CDR1 is MNHEY, CDR2 SVGAGI, per germline. The CDR3 has 14 amino acids. CDR3 DNA sequence: TGTGCCAGCAGTTACGGGGCTATCAACACTGAAGCTTTCTTT. Residues: CASSYGAINTEAFF.

The chain uses TRBV7-9 and TRBJ2-3; D is undetermined. The CDR3 is 15 amino acids. Germline V lookup: CDR1 SEHNR, CDR2 FQNEAQ (reference sequence). V shed 5 bases and J shed 0 bases, with 12 bases lying between them. The CDR3: CASSPKATSTDTQYF. DNA for the CDR3: TGTGCCAGCAGCCCCAAGGCGACTAGCACAGATACGCAGTATTTT.

The sample holds many counts of this clonotype. V gene TRBV2 combines with J gene TRBJ2-4, with 12 positions matching TRBD1. This CDR3 comprises 17 residues. Germline CDR1 and CDR2: SNHLY and FYNNEI. J was trimmed by 6 bases and V by 4 bases; bases with no gene match: 10. CDR3 nucleotides: TGTGCCAGCAGTGCTCCGGGACAGGGGGCTGTCGGAAACATTCAGTACTTC. Translated: CASSAPGQGAVGNIQYF.

At least ten counts were recorded for this clonotype. This chain links TRBV20-1 with TRBJ2-1; the D call may be TRBD1 or TRBD2 (5 bases each). V was cut by 5 bases and J by 8 bases, with 13 bases left in between. This CDR3 is 12 amino acids long. Germline CDR1 reads DFQATT; CDR2 reads SNEGSKA (reference sequence). CDR3 loop: CSAGDQTDEQFF. The DNA for the CDR3 is TGCAGTGCTGGGGACCAAACGGATGAGCAGTTCTTC.

This clonotype was detected many times. The rearrangement links TRBV7-9 to TRBJ1-2; no firm D call. Germline assignment: CDR1 SEHNR and CDR2 FQNEAQ (reference sequence). CDR3 length equals 11 residues. Trimming removed 5 bases from V and 7 bases from J, with 8 bases in between. Here the CDR3 DNA reads TGTGCCAGCAGCCGCCTCGTTGGCTACACCTTC. Translating gives CASSRLVGYTF.

The sample holds many counts of this clonotype. This sequence joins TRBV2 and TRBJ1-4, with D perhaps matching TRBD1 (5 bases). The CDR3 totals 13 residues. From germline, CDR1 is SNHLY and CDR2 FYNNEI. Trimming stripped 8 bases from V and 1 base from J, with 8 bases between. The CDR3 reads CASVRGTNEKLFF. The CDR3 nucleotides are TGTGCCAGCGTTAGGGGAACTAATGAAAAACTGTTTTTT.

The chain combines TRBV19 with TRBJ2-7, with TRBD2 matching over 10 bases. This CDR3 is built from 16 residues. Germline trimming cut 7 bases from V and 0 bases from J; bases unmatched to any gene: 9. In germline, CDR1 is LNHDA, CDR2 SQIVND (reference sequence). CDR3 residues: CASKASGSTVSYEQYF. CDR3 DNA: TGTGCCAGTAAAGCTAGCGGGAGTACGGTCTCCTACGAGCAGTACTTC.

This clonotype was observed at least ten times. An end of the junction differs from the germline gene, which may be a read error. The CDR3 loop reads CASSLDLYEQYF. The DNA of the CDR3 is TGCGCCAGCAGCTTGGACCTCTACGAGCAGTACTTC. The chain links TRBV7-9 to TRBJ2-7; no firm D call. Germline CDR1 reads SEHNR; CDR2 reads FQNEAQ (reference sequence). This CDR3 has 12 residues.

This clonotype was seen many times. This sequence joins TRBV27 and TRBJ2-4; D possibly corresponds to TRBD2 (6 bases). This CDR3 is built from 14 residues. CDR1 MNHEY and CDR2 SMNVEV come from the germline V gene (reference sequence). Trimming took 5 bases from V and 4 from J, leaving 12 bases between them. The CDR3 DNA reads TGTGCCAGCAGTCTCCTGGGGGGTAAAAACATTCAGTACTTC. This codes for CASSLLGGKNIQYF.

This clonotype showed up many times. This chain joins TRBV2 and TRBJ1-1; a weak D match, TRBD1 (5 bases). CDR3 length: 15 residues. Trimming took off 4 bases at V and 1 base at J, with 13 bases between the two ends. Germline V lookup: CDR1 SNHLY, CDR2 FYNNEI. DNA for the CDR3: TGTGCCAGCAGTGCTACCCAGGGAAGGAACACTGAAGCTTTCTTT. This translates into CASSATQGRNTEAFF. The full variable domain, with the rest looked up from reference TRBV2 and TRBJ1-1, is EPEVTQTPSHQVTQMGQEVILRCVPISNHLYFYWYRQILGQKVEFLVSFYNNEISEKSEIFDDQFSVERPDGSNFTLKIRSTKLEDSAMYFCASSATQGRNTEAFFGQGTRLTVV.

The CDR3 bases are TGTGCCACCGGACGGGCGGGGGCGAACACCGGGGAGCTGTTTTTT. Encoded protein: CATGRAGANTGELFF. The rearrangement joins TRBV19 to TRBJ2-2; 7 positions agree with TRBD2. This CDR3 comprises 15 residues. V lost 10 bases, J lost 0 bases, and 8 bases stayed unmatched. The germline gives CDR1 LNHDA, CDR2 SQIVND (reference sequence).

This clonotype was found many times. The junction departs from the called germline gene at one end, perhaps through a read error. The chain couples TRBV7-7 to TRBJ2-5; 7 nucleotides agree with TRBD2. Germline values: CDR1 SSHAT, CDR2 FNYEAQ (reference sequence). The CDR3 length is 13 residues. Here the CDR3 reads CASSSGIFETQYF. CDR3 DNA: TGTGCTAGCAGCAGCGGGATTTTTGAGACCCAGTACTTC. Filled out from reference TRBV7-7 and TRBJ2-5, the complete variable domain reads GAGVSQSPRYKVTKRGQDVTLRCDPISSHATLYWYQQALGQGPEFLTYFNYEAQPDKSGLPSDRFSAERPEGSISTLTIQRTEQRDSAMYRCASSSGIFETQYFGPGTRLLVL.

The V gene is TRBV29-1, the J gene TRBJ2-5; a weak D match, TRBD2 (5 bases). V lost 4 bases, J lost 5 bases, and 20 bases lay in between. This CDR3 contains 15 residues. Looked up from germline, CDR1 is SQVTM and CDR2 is ANQGSEA. The chain's CDR3 is CSVAMRAVYGETQYF. The CDR3 DNA is TGCAGCGTTGCCATGCGAGCGGTGTACGGGGAGACCCAGTACTTC.

There are many counts of this clonotype. The rearrangement links TRBV2 to TRBJ2-3, with 8 bases aligning to TRBD2. The CDR3 covers 16 residues. Germline V gene data show CDR1 as SNHLY and CDR2 as FYNNEI. Unmatched junction bases numbered 12, after V lost 8 bases and J lost 2 bases. The CDR3 bases are TGTGCCAGCTGGTCCCGCGCTAGCGGGTTCACAGATACGCAGTATTTT. Its translation: CASWSRASGFTDTQYF. The full variable domain, with the rest looked up from reference TRBV2 and TRBJ2-3, is EPEVTQTPSHQVTQMGQEVILRCVPISNHLYFYWYRQILGQKVEFLVSFYNNEISEKSEIFDDQFSVERPDGSNFTLKIRSTKLEDSAMYFCASWSRASGFTDTQYFGPGTRLTVL.

This clonotype was found a few times. The chain uses TRBV5-4 and TRBJ2-5; 12 bases are shared with TRBD2. The J call may be incorrect, as the DNA end agrees better with TRBJ2-1. CDR1 is SGHNT and CDR2 is YYREEE in the germline V gene (reference sequence). This CDR3 is 15 amino acids long. CDR3 sequence: CASSSRLAGVTEQFF. The CDR3 region has the DNA TGTGCCAGCAGCTCGCGACTAGCGGGAGTCACTGAGCAGTTCTTC.

This clonotype was counted only a few times. This chain links TRBV5-8 with TRBJ1-2, with TRBD1 matching 9 bases. This CDR3 has 15 amino acids. J was trimmed by 7 bases and V by 3 bases; bases with no gene match: 10. In germline, CDR1 is SGHTS, CDR2 YDEGEE. The CDR3 region has the DNA TGTGCCAGCAGCTGGGGACAGGGAAGTTTTTCTGGCTACACCTTC. This gives the protein CASSWGQGSFSGYTF.

This chain links TRBV20-1 with TRBJ2-2; D unresolved. This CDR3 contains 15 residues. Trimming removed 2 bases at V and 1 base at J, with 11 bases between. Per germline, CDR1 DFQATT and CDR2 SNEGSKA (reference sequence). CDR3 loop: CSARPNLENTGELFF. The CDR3 DNA is TGCAGTGCTAGACCTAATCTAGAGAACACCGGGGAGCTGTTTTTT.

The chain carries TRBV20-1 and TRBJ1-3; D is undetermined. This CDR3 is 15 amino acids long. Per the germline V gene, CDR1 is DFQATT and CDR2 is SNEGSKA (reference sequence). The ends were cut back, 0 bases at V and 0 bases at J, with 9 bases in the middle. In nucleotides, the CDR3 is TGCAGTGCTAGAGATATAGTTAGCTCTGGAAACACCATATATTTT. Its protein product is CSARDIVSSGNTIYF.

This chain uses TRBV30 with TRBJ1-4; D is undetermined. Germline V gene lookup returns CDR1 GTSNPN and CDR2 SVGIG (reference sequence). Trimming pared 0 bases from V and 7 bases from J, leaving 6 bases between. The CDR3 length is 12 residues. This CDR3 reads CAWSVRPEKLFF. The CDR3 coding sequence is TGTGCCTGGAGTGTACGTCCTGAAAAACTGTTTTTT.

The J gene is TRBJ1-4, the V gene TRBV28, with 12 bases fitting TRBD1. CDR3 size: 21 residues. Per the germline V gene, CDR1 is MDHEN and CDR2 is SYDVKM. The trim removed 4 bases at V and 0 bases at J, leaving 15 bases unmatched. CDR3 protein: CASSYSVGTGGVGATNEKLFF. The CDR3 coding sequence is TGTGCCAGCAGTTATAGTGTTGGGACAGGGGGCGTCGGGGCAACTAATGAAAAACTGTTTTTT.

This clonotype was seen a few times. The V and J genes are TRBV10-3 and TRBJ1-5; 7 nucleotides agree with TRBD1. Per the germline V gene, CDR1 is ENHRY and CDR2 is SYGVKD. The CDR3 has 18 residues. V lost 6 bases, J lost 0 bases, and 14 bases stayed unmatched. CDR3 DNA: TGTGCCATCAGGGAGGGGGGACAGTCTCCTTATAGCAATCAGCCCCAGCATTTT. This sequence encodes CAIREGGQSPYSNQPQHF.

This clonotype was observed a handful of times. The chain recombines TRBV7-2 with TRBJ1-6; unclear D gene. The CDR3 sequence is 15 residues long. V dropped 5 bases and J dropped 7 bases, with 15 bases sitting between them. Germline V gene data show CDR1 as SGHTA and CDR2 as FQGNSA. The CDR3 nucleotides read TGTGCCAGCAGCCAAAGGGAGACCGGGAATTCACCCCTCCACTTT. This gives the protein CASSQRETGNSPLHF.

The rearrangement uses TRBV7-3 and TRBJ2-7; weak D call: TRBD2 (6 bases). With 3 bases removed from V and 3 bases from J, the gap between germline ends came to 12 bases. The CDR3 runs 14 residues. CDR1 and CDR2 from the germline V gene are SGHTA and FQGTGA. This CDR3 is CASSFWGVSYEQYF. For the CDR3, the DNA is TGTGCCAGCAGCTTCTGGGGGGTAAGCTACGAGCAGTACTTC.